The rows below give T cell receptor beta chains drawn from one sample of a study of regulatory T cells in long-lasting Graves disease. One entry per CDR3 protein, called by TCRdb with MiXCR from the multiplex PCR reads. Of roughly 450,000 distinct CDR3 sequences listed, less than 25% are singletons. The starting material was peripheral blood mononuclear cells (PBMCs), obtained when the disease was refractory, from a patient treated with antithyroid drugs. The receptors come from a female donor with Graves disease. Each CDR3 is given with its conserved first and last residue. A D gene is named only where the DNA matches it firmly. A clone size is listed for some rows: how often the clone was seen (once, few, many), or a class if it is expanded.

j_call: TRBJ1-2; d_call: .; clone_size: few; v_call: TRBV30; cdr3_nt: TGTGCCTGGATGCGGGGGGCGAATGGCTACACCTTC; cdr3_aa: CAWMRGANGYTF
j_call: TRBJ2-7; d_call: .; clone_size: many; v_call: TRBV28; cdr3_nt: TGTGCCAGTGGGGTGGGGAGAGAGCAGTACTTC; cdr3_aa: CASGVGREQYF
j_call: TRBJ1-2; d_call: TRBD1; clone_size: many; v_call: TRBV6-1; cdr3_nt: TGTGCCAGCAGTACGTGGGACAGAGGCTATGGCTACACCTTC; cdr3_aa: CASSTWDRGYGYTF
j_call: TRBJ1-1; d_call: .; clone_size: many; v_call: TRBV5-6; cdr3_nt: TGTGCCAGCAGCTTGAGGCGGGGGGCAGACACTGAAGCTTTCTTT; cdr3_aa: CASSLRRGADTEAFF
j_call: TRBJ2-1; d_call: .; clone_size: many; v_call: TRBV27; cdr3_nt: TGTGCCAGCAGTTTTACTTTCGGGAGCTACAATGAGCAGTTCTTC; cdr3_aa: CASSFTFGSYNEQFF
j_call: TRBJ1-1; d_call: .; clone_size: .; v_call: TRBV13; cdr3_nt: TGTGCCAGCAGCCCAGGGACATCGGCCGAAGCTTTCTTT; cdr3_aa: CASSPGTSAEAFF
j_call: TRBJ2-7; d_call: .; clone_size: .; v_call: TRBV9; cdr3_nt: TGTGCCAGCAGCGTAGTCCCTGTAAGCTCCTACGAGCAGTACTTC; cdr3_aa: CASSVVPVSSYEQYF
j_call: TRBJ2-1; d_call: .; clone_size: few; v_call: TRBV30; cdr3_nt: TGTGCCTGGAGTCCAGGGACTCGGCCGAGTGAGCAGTTCTTC; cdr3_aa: CAWSPGTRPSEQFF
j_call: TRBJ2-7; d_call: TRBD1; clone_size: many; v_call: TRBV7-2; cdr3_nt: TGTGCCAGCAGCTTAGCGTGGGACAGGGCAACCTACGAGCAGTACTTC; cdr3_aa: CASSLAWDRATYEQYF
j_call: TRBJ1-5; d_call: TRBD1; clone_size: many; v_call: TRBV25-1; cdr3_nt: TGTGCCAGCAGTGATAAGGAGGGACAGGGGAATCATCAGCCCCAGCATTTT; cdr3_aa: CASSDKEGQGNHQPQHF
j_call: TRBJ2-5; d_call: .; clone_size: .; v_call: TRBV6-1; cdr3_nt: TGTGCCAGCAGAGATCGAGAGACCCAGTACTTC; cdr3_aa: CASRDRETQYF
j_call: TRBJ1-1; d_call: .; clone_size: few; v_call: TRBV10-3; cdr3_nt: TGTGCCATCAGTGAGTCTGGGGGTTTTGGCACTGAAGCTTTCTTT; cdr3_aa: CAISESGGFGTEAFF
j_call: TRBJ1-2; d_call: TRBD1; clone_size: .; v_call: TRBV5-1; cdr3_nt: TGCGCCAGCAGCGCCAGACAGGGCACCCGGAGGGGCTACACCTTC; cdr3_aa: CASSARQGTRRGYTF
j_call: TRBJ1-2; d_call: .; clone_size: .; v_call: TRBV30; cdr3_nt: TGTGCCTGCCCTGAAACCGGGAGGCCGTATGGCTACACCTTC; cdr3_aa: CACPETGRPYGYTF
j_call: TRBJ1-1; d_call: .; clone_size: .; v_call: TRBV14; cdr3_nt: TGTGCCAGCAGCCAAGCAGGGAGTTCCGGCACTGAAGCTTTCTTT; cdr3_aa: CASSQAGSSGTEAFF
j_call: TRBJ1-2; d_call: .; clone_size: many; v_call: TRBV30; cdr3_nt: TGTGCCTGGAGTTCAAGCCACTATGGCTACACCTTC; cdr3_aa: CAWSSSHYGYTF
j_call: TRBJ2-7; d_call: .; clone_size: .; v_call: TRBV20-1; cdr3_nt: TGCAGTGCTAGAGTGCCGGGCCTCTACGAGCAGTACTTC; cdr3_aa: CSARVPGLYEQYF
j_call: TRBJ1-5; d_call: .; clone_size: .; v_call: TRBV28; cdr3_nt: TGTGCCAGCAGTTTAGGCCAGTTCAATCAGCTCCAGCATTTT; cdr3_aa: CASSLGQFNQLQHF
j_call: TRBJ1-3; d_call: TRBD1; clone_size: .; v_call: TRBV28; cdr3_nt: TGTGCCAGCAGTCCGGACAGGAGTTCTGGAAACACCATATATTTT; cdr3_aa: CASSPDRSSGNTIYF
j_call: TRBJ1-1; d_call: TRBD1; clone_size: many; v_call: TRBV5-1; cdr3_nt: TGCGCCAGCAGCCCGGGGACAGGGACGGCGACTGAAGCTTTCTTT; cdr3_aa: CASSPGTGTATEAFF
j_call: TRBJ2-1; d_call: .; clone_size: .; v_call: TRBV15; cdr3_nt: TGTGCCACCAGGAATATAGGGGTTGAGCAGTTCTTC; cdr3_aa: CATRNIGVEQFF
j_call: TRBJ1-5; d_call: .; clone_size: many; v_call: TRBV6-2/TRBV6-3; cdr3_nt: TGTGCCAGCAGTTCAGGTGCCCAGCCCCAGCATTTT; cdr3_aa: CASSSGAQPQHF
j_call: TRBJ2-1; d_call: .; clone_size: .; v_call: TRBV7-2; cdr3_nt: TGTGCCAGCAGCTTTAACCGGAGGAATGAGCAGTTCTTC; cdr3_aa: CASSFNRRNEQFF
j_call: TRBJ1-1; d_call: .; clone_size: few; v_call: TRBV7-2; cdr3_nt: TGTGCCAGCAGCTTCAGGGCCATAGGCAACACTGAAGCTTTCTTT; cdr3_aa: CASSFRAIGNTEAFF
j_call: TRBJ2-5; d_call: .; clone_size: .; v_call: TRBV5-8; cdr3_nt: TGTGCCAGCAGCTCCTTCGATGAGGAGACCCAGTACTTC; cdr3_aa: CASSSFDEETQYF
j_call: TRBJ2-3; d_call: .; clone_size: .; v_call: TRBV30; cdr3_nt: TGTGCCTGGAGGGGGCTGGGGGGAGCCCACACAGATACGCAGTATTTT; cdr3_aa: CAWRGLGGAHTDTQYF
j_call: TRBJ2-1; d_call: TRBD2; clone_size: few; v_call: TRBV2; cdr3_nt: TGTGCCGCCAGCAAGGCATCTTCGGGACTAGCGGGAGCCGAGCAGTTCTTC; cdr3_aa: CAASKASSGLAGAEQFF
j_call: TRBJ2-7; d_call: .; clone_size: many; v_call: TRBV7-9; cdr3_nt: TGTGCCAGCAGAAGGGGGGACCACTACGAGCAGTACTTC; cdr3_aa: CASRRGDHYEQYF
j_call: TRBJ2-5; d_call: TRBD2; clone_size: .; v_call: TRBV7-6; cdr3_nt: TGTGCCAGCAGCTTAGACGGACTAGCGGGAAGTTGGGGAGAGACCCAGTACTTC; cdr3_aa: CASSLDGLAGSWGETQYF